This TCR beta chain derives from a study of CD8 T cells in ankylosing spondylitis (dated 2017 in TCRdb). About the full investigation: The study set out to find disease-linked TCR variants by profiling T cell receptor beta repertoires in ankylosing spondylitis patients and healthy donors. In total, the full study cohort was made up of approximately 99 healthy donors and roughly 27 ankylosing spondylitis patients. Peripheral blood samples were taken, and synovial fluid was additionally collected from ankylosing spondylitis patients.

In this sample, this clonotype turned up many times. Its antigen is currently not known. Per-base qualities were not stored, and no clone one base away is much larger. The CDR3 covers 13 residues, taking in both the cysteine and the phenylalanine. The entry retains the CDR3 DNA only, 39 bases that are in frame from base 1. The V and J ends are trimmed by 6 bases and 1 base, leaving 10 bases between them. CDR1 and CDR2 are read off the germline V gene as SGDLS and YYNGEE. The research as a whole found: Some TCR beta motif variants had previously been reported in synovial fluid and blood of reactive arthritis patients, which suggested common disease-initiation mechanisms. Significant enrichment of the disease-linked clones was reported in matched synovial fluid samples from ankylosing spondylitis patients. A TCR beta motif made up of several highly homologous amino acid variants appeared to be characteristic of blood from ankylosing spondylitis patients. The disease-linked clones had a CD8+ phenotype and were found at relatively low frequencies in peripheral blood.

Sequencer: Illumina HiSeq 2500. Quantitative 5'-RACE with molecular barcodes was the method used to prepare the TCR beta libraries. Turning to the authors' computational methods: To identify disease-linked TCR variants, a new computational method was used, one built on a probabilistic model of VDJ rearrangement. TCRdb applied fastp at Q25 and MiXCR to the public reads, then kept only in-frame beta chains. Duplicate CDR3 protein sequences are folded into a single record with the most common DNA and genes. These V and J calls rely on TCRdb rather than the paper's analysis. The table for this sample lists about 400,000 distinct CDR3 sequences; about 20% of them were counted only once. The ten largest account for approximately 15% of the sample.

The TCR sequence derives from a male donor with ankylosing spondylitis. The V and J segments used are TRBV9 and TRBJ1-1; the best D guess is TRBD1, with 5 bases matching. Sequencing used blood, either unsorted or a sorted T cell fraction (not recorded which). The CDR3 amino acid sequence is: CASTWGTNTEAFF. The sequenced DNA is TGTGCCAGCACATGGGGCACGAACACTGAAGCTTTCTTT.